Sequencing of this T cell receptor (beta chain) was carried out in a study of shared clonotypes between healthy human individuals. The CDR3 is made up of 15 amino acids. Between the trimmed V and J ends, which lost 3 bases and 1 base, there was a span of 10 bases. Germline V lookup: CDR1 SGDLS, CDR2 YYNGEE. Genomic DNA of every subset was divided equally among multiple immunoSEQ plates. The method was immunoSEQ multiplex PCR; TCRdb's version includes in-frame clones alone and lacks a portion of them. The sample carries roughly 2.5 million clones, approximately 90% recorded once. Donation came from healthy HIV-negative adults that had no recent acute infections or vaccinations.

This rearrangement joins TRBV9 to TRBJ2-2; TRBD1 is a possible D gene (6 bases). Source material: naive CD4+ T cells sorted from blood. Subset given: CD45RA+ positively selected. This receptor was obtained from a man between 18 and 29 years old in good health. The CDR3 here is CASSAGQRNTGELFF. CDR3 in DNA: TGTGCCAGCAGCGCCGGACAGCGGAACACCGGGGAGCTGTTTTTT.